This entry describes one T cell receptor beta chain. It has no known antigen specificity. The record has no base qualities; no much larger clone is one base away. The entry originates in a study of shared clonotypes between healthy human individuals (dated by TCRdb to about 2020). The study in broad terms: The cohort included three men and a couple of women between 18 and 49 years of age. For each donor, CD4 naive and CD4 memory were each run on three plates, CD8 naive on two plates, and CD8 memory on one plate. Between about 0.85 and 9.5 billion PBMCs per donor were obtained by leukapheresis. The study deeply sequenced blood TCR repertoires of about 5 healthy adults to estimate repertoire size and the extent of clonotype sharing between individuals. Libraries were prepared and TCR repertoires were sequenced by different laboratories using diverse techniques, in order to increase sequencing depth and limit assay-specific biases.

Overall results and qualifications from the work: Naive subsets generally had larger estimated clonotype richness than memory subsets did. Incomplete sequencing was indicated by rarefaction of sorted-subset datasets, despite the large sequencing depth. Pairwise subsampling led to the expectation that sequencing depth would affect the degree of clonotype sharing among donors. Across several donors, around 5% of naive CD4, roughly 3.4% of naive CD8, approximately 2.5% of memory CD4, and approximately 0.4% of memory CD8 clonotypes were shared. The small number of donors limited the genetic and exposure-history diversity represented. Compared with non-shared clonotypes, clonotypes shared by all four sorted-subset donors had higher generation probabilities. Only blood was sampled, and tissue TCR repertoires likely differ from those in blood.

Using the deep immunoSEQ assay, multiplex PCR amplified TCR CDR3 regions from genomic DNA. Genomic DNA extracted from each cell subset was distributed evenly over all wells of several immunoSEQ 96-well plates, and each plate served as one replicate. For sorted subsets, each replicate PCR was loaded with about 200 ng genomic DNA, equivalent to about 33,000 T cell genomes. Purified libraries were quantified with a Qubit 3.0 fluorometer, sized on a Bioanalyzer 2100, and re-quantified with the KAPA Library Quantification kit. Every immunoSEQ 96-well plate was sequenced on a separate single-read 150-cycle Illumina NextSeq 550 flow cell. The paper's processing steps were these. The immunoSEQ output contained only junctional sequences without quality scores, so filtering could not match that applied to full-length reads. To assign V/J genes and CDR3, sequences were annotated against IMGT germline references using PyIR, a Python wrapper for IgBLAST v1.9. Reads were removed for weak V/J assignments (E-value above 1e-6), missing CDR3, stop codons, out-of-frame junctions, or ambiguous translated residues. A V3J clonotype was defined by an identical inferred V gene, J gene, and CDR3 amino acid sequence. Percentage overlap between repertoires was calculated by dividing the number of shared unique clonotypes by the size of the smaller repertoire. Richness of each repertoire was evaluated using RTK rarefaction, the Chao1 estimator, and Recon v2.1 estimates of unobserved clonotypes. Generation probabilities for all TCRbeta clonotypes obtained by the gDNA method from a handful of donors were computed using OLGA. The source is immuneACCESS, and TCRdb retained only in-frame sequences with V and J called. Part of the clones is not carried over; for the studies checked, unresolved V genes explain less than half of this, and the remainder is unexplained. The DNA was the basis for D and trimming; V, J and clone size are from that table. Present in this sample are some 1.5 million clones, approximately 97% of which were seen just once. Clones ranked in the top ten supply 0.95% to 1.5% of the sample.

The donors were healthy, HIV-negative adults with no recently reported acute infections or vaccinations. Every donor was a Caucasian adult living in Nashville, Tennessee, USA. Magnetic negative selection was used to enrich CD4+ T cells, after which naive cells were positively selected on CD45RA and the negative fraction became the memory subset. After blood collection by leukapheresis, PBMCs were isolated using Ficoll-Histopaque density gradient centrifugation and then cryopreserved in the vapor phase of liquid nitrogen. Purity and quantity of every magnetically sorted T cell population were checked by analytical flow cytometry. Genomic DNA was isolated from each sorted fraction and quantified by UV absorbance on a Nanodrop 2000c. V and J are truncated by 10 bases and 9 bases respectively, leaving an intervening sequence of 10 bases. From the germline V gene (reference sequence), CDR1 is MNHNY and CDR2 is SVGAGI. Its CDR3 holds 10 amino acids, cysteine through phenylalanine. Left in the record is the CDR3 DNA by itself, 30 bases read in frame from the first base.

Sequencing used naive CD4+ T cells sorted from blood. This specimen's cell subset or site label, interpreted: CD45RA+ positively selected. The TCR originated in a man aged 25-45 years in good health. The rearrangement combines TRBV6-6 with TRBJ2-1, with no reliable assignment of the D segment. The nucleotide sequence reads as follows: TGTGCCACCAAGGGTGGTGAGCAGTTCTTC. Translated, this is CATKGGEQFF.